This T cell receptor beta chain came from a study of shared clonotypes between healthy human individuals. Study-level findings and limits: The generation probabilities recorded for non-shared clonotypes fell below those of clonotypes shared by all four donors. Memory subsets had estimated richness that was generally smaller than that of naive subsets. Expectations were that clonotype sharing among donors would be affected by sequencing depth.

Measured with immunoSEQ multiplex PCR; TCRdb has only the in-frame clones, and not every one. The data show 2 million to 3 million clones, 80% to 95% seen once. V gave up 4 bases and J gave up 10 bases, with 23 bases separating them. CDR1 is SGDLS and CDR2 is YYNGEE in the germline V gene. The CDR3 is 15 amino acids. For this clone: No antigen is known for it.

Adults of Caucasian background living in Nashville, Tennessee made up all donors. The chain carries TRBV9 and TRBJ1-1, with D possibly TRBD1 on 5 matching bases. Sample: naive CD4+ T cells from PBMCs. Subset defined: CD45RA+ positively selected. The TCR sequence derives from a man between 18 and 29 years old in good health. Some clones in this sample may be carry-over from other donors' samples. CDR3 bases: TGTGCCAGCAGCCCCCTCGGGGGTGGGGGGGGGAGAGCTTTCTTT. It yields the protein CASSPLGGGGGRAFF.